A single sample gave rise to the 4 T cell receptor beta chains below, sequenced in a study of blood T cell repertoires in COVID-19. The table came from immunoSEQ multiplex PCR; TCRdb's copy has only in-frame clones and leaves some out. The sample records about 120,000 clones, around 81% being singletons. Sequenced input: peripheral blood. The receptors shown here come from a man in his 70s with acute or convalescent COVID-19.

This clone was seen a handful of times. The chain links TRBV19 to TRBJ1-2, with D hard to call. CDR1 is LNHDA, CDR2 SQIVND, per germline (reference sequence). V was shortened by 8 bases and J by 0 bases, with 19 bases between the two germline ends. The CDR3 loop spans 16 amino acids. The CDR3 loop reads CASGLSSRAANYGYTF. The DNA for the CDR3 is TGTGCCAGTGGACTGAGTTCTCGGGCCGCTAACTATGGCTACACCTTC. The whole variable domain, remainder taken from reference TRBV19 and TRBJ1-2, is DGGITQSPKYLFRKEGQNVTLSCEQNLNHDAMYWYRQDPGQGLRLIYYSQIVNDFQKGDIAEGYSVSREKKESFPLTVTSAQKNPTAFYLCASGLSSRAANYGYTFGSGTRLTVV.

This chain links TRBV5-5 with TRBJ1-1, with D unclear. This CDR3 has 11 residues. The germline V and J ends were trimmed by 5 bases and 4 bases, with 6 bases remaining between them. The germline gives CDR1 SGHKS, CDR2 YYEKEE (reference sequence). The CDR3: CASRAFTEAFF. The CDR3 nucleotides are TGTGCCAGCAGGGCTTTCACTGAAGCTTTCTTT. Based on the CDR3 plus reference TRBV5-5 and TRBJ1-1, the full variable domain is DAGVTQSPTHLIKTRGQQVTLRCSPISGHKSVSWYQQVLGQGPQFIFQYYEKEERGRGNFPDRFSARQFPNYSSELNVNALLLGDSALYLCASRAFTEAFFGQGTRLTVV.

In its sample, this clone was seen a few times. The gene calls are TRBV7-2 and TRBJ1-4, with D uncertain. From germline, CDR1 is SGHTA and CDR2 FQGNSA. Trimming left V 0 bases short and J 7 bases short, with 12 bases between. This CDR3 is built from 15 residues. CDR3 nucleotides: TGTGCCAGCAGCTTAGCGGGCAGATCGAGTGAAAAACTGTTTTTT. This codes for CASSLAGRSSEKLFF.

This sequence joins TRBV19 and TRBJ1-1; a possible D gene is TRBD1 (5 bases). The V gene lost 0 bases and the J gene lost 0 bases, with 5 bases spanning the gap. The CDR3 sequence is 14 residues long. Looked up from germline, CDR1 is LNHDA and CDR2 is SQIVND (reference sequence). The CDR3 coding sequence is TGTGCCAGTAGTATAGAAGGGGTGAACACTGAAGCTTTCTTT. Its protein is CASSIEGVNTEAFF.